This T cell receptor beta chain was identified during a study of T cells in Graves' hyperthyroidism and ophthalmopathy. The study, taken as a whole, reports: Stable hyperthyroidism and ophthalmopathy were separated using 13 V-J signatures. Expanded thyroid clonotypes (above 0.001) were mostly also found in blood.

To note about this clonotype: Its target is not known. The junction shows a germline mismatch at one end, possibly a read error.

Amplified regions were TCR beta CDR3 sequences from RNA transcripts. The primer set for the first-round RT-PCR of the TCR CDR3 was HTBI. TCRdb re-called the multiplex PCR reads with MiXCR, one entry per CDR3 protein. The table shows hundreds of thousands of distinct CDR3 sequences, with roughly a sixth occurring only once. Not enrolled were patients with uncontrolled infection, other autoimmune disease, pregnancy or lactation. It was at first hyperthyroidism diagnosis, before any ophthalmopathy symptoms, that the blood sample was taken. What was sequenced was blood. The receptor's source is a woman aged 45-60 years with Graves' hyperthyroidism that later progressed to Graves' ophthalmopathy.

The CDR3 sequence is CASSLDYGEKLFF. The CDR3 region has the DNA TGTGCTAGCAGCTTAGACTACGGTGAAAAACTGTTTTTT. This chain connects TRBV7-7 to TRBJ1-4; D uncertain. The CDR3 extends over 13 amino acids. Germline CDR1 reads SSHAT; CDR2 reads FNYEAQ (reference sequence).